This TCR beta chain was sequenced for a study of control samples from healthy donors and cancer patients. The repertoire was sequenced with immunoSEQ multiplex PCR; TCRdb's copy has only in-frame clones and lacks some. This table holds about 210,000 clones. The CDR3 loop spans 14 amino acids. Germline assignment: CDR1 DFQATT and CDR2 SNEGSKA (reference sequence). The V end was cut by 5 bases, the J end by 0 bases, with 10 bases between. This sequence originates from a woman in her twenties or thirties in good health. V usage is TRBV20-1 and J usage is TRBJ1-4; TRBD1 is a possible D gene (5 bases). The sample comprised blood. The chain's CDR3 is CSAGDSTTNEKLFF. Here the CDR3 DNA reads TGCAGTGCTGGTGACAGTACAACTAATGAAAAACTGTTTTTT.